Shown below are 8 T cell receptor beta chains from a single sample sequenced in a study of T cell responses to AZD1222 COVID-19 vaccine. Clones were read by immunoSEQ multiplex PCR, and TCRdb kept only the in-frame ones, dropping some. The repertoire holds about 140,000 clones, approximately 86% seen once, with under 5.5% in the top ten. This specimen was peripheral blood, taken 28 days after the second dose of the MenACWY control vaccine. The source is an adult who received the MenACWY meningococcal vaccine as a control.

The gene calls are TRBV30 and TRBJ1-2; D call uncertain. This CDR3 region has 12 residues. V lost 3 bases and J lost 3, with 8 bases in between. Per germline, CDR1 GTSNPN and CDR2 SVGIG (reference sequence). CDR3 sequence (DNA): TGTGCCTGGAGGTACGGGGACTATGGCTACACCTTC. Translating gives CAWRYGDYGYTF.

Points on this clone: This CDR3 is also generated by other DNA sequences in the sample. J is TRBJ2-2 and V is TRBV5-1; D remains unclear. The germline gives CDR1 SGHRS, CDR2 YFSETQ. The CDR3 sequence is 14 residues long. With 0 bases removed from V and 1 base from J, the gap between germline ends came to 4 bases. The CDR3 DNA reads as TGCGCCAGCAGCTTGGGGGGGAACACCGGGGAGCTGTTTTTT. As protein: CASSLGGNTGELFF.

The chain has TRBV19 and TRBJ2-2, with 12 positions matching TRBD2. The V gene end was trimmed by 7 bases and the J gene end by 5 bases; junction bases not matched to a gene: 8. Germline CDR1 is LNHDA and CDR2 is SQIVND (reference sequence). The CDR3 sequence is 16 residues long. This CDR3 reads CASIPTSGGWTGELFF. Here the CDR3 DNA reads TGTGCCAGTATTCCCACTAGCGGGGGGTGGACCGGGGAGCTGTTTTTT.

The chain is built from TRBV21-1 and TRBJ2-7; TRBD1 was called by the table and not checked on the DNA. TRBV21-1 is given as a pseudogene. The length of the CDR3 is 18 residues. CDR3 protein: CASSKSPHQRQGVYEQYF. The CDR3 DNA is TGTGCCAGCAGCAAATCGCCCCATCAGAGACAGGGGGTTTACGAGCAGTACTTC.

The rearrangement uses TRBV11-2 and TRBJ1-3; D is undetermined. The CDR3 spans 14 residues. Trimming pared 2 bases from V and 5 bases from J, leaving 10 bases between. In germline, CDR1 is SGHAT, CDR2 FQNNGV. This chain's CDR3 is CASSLRTPRNTIYF. CDR3 nucleotide sequence: TGTGCCAGCAGCTTACGGACGCCCCGAAACACCATATATTTT.

This clone came up a few times. The V gene is TRBV15, the J gene TRBJ1-1; D uncertain. Trimming cost V 1 base and J 4 bases, with 7 bases left between them. Germline assignment: CDR1 LNHNV and CDR2 YYDKDF (reference sequence). This CDR3 is 13 amino acids long. The CDR3 spells CATSRGKTTEAFF. The CDR3 DNA is TGTGCCACCAGCAGAGGAAAGACCACTGAAGCTTTCTTT.

The chain links TRBV29-1 to TRBJ2-3; TRBD2 agrees at 9 bases. Trimming at V came to 5 bases and at J to 0 bases, leaving 3 bases not matched to a gene. Germline CDR1 reads SQVTM; CDR2 reads ANQGSEA. The CDR3 is 14 amino acids. The CDR3 here is CSVRLADSTDTQYF. The CDR3, as DNA: TGCAGCGTTAGACTAGCGGACAGCACAGATACGCAGTATTTT.

The chain links TRBV6-5 to TRBJ2-7; no firm D call. Trimming removed 7 bases at V and 3 bases at J, with 13 bases between. CDR1 and CDR2 (germline): MNHEY, SVGAGI. The CDR3 runs to 13 residues. The CDR3 reads CASIESSLYEQYF. For the CDR3, the DNA is TGTGCCAGCATAGAGAGCTCTCTCTACGAGCAGTACTTC.